This T cell receptor beta chain was obtained from a study of OX40 agonist ivuxolimab in advanced cancers. Study at large: Prior anti-PD-1, anti-PD-L1 or anti-CTLA-4 therapy was allowed; more than 30% had some. The study reported partial responses in three patients: one hepatocellular carcinoma, two cutaneous melanoma. The study, taken as a whole, reports: There was clonal expansion of CD4+ and CD8+ blood T cells by week 6 at 0.1 to 3.0 mg/kg.

Blood samples were obtained at baseline, cycle 4 day 1, and cycle 7 day 1. This CDR3 has 12 residues. Germline-derived CDR1 and CDR2 are GTSNPN and SVGIG (reference sequence). Profiling relied on immunoSEQ multiplex PCR, and the TCRdb table lists in-frame clones only, not all of them. The sample lists 60,000 to 65,000 clones; around 80% were seen once. A single count supports this clone. Its antigen is unidentified. The junction departs from the called germline gene at one end, perhaps through a read error. The gene calls are TRBV30 and TRBJ2-7; D unresolved. Material: CD4+ or CD8+ T cells sorted from blood, obtained in a trial of the OX40 agonist ivuxolimab. The receptor's source is an adult with an advanced solid tumor such as melanoma, head and neck, liver or kidney cancer. CDR3 bases: TGTGCCTGGAGTGTACGCAACTACGAGCGGTACTTC. Its translation is CAWSVRNYERYF.